This passage covers 21 T cell receptor beta chains from one sample sequenced in a study of CD8+CD57+ T cells in acquired aplastic anemia. CDR3 and TCR beta VDJ profiling relied on genomic DNA as the template. TCRdb redid the calling of the reads with MiXCR, one entry per CDR3 protein. The sample includes more than 150,000 distinct CDR3 sequences, about three fifths of them seen just once. Sample: sorted CD4+, CD8+, or CD8+CD57+ T cells (not recorded which) from PBMCs. The receptors here all came from a human donor with severe aplastic anemia or a healthy control (not recorded which).

There are a few counts of this clonotype. The V call is TRBV10-3, the J call TRBJ2-2; D uncertain. In germline, CDR1 is ENHRY, CDR2 SYGVKD. The CDR3 loop spans 14 amino acids. V lost 3 bases to trimming and J lost 2 bases, with 7 bases between them. The CDR3, as DNA: TGTGCCATCAGTGACGTAATAAACACCGGGGAGCTGTTTTTT. Translation gives CAISDVINTGELFF.

The rearrangement links TRBV7-9 to TRBJ1-2; D may be TRBD1 (5 bases). This CDR3 contains 13 residues. Germline V CDR1 and CDR2: SEHNR, FQNEAQ (reference sequence). The germline V and J ends were trimmed by 2 bases and 6 bases, with 10 bases remaining between them. The CDR3 sequence is CASSLRDLNGYTF. In DNA form, the CDR3 reads TGTGCCAGCAGCTTAAGGGACTTGAATGGCTACACCTTC.

This rearrangement joins TRBV9 to TRBJ2-2; TRBD1 matches 7 bases. J gave up 6 bases and V 0 bases, and 5 bases lay outside the gene matches. The CDR3 has 15 amino acids. Germline V gene sequence: CDR1 SGDLS, CDR2 YYNGEE. CDR3 region: CASSVVSQGAGELFF. As DNA, the CDR3 is TGTGCCAGCAGCGTAGTCTCCCAGGGGGCCGGGGAGCTGTTTTTT.

The genes are TRBV5-1 and TRBJ2-3; possible D gene TRBD2, 6 bases. Trimming cost V 2 bases and J 6 bases, with 13 bases left between them. Germline V gives CDR1 SGHRS, CDR2 YFSETQ. The CDR3 length is 14 residues. CDR3 residues: CASSFGGSGDTQYF. DNA for the CDR3: TGCGCCAGCAGCTTCGGAGGGTCGGGGGATACGCAGTATTTT.

The chain employs TRBV29-1 and TRBJ1-2; maybe TRBD1 (5 bases). V lost 3 bases and J 5 bases, leaving 10 bases between the germline ends. Looked up from germline, CDR1 is SQVTM and CDR2 is ANQGSEA. This CDR3 region has 12 residues. The CDR3 region is CSVDGGEYGYTF. In DNA, the CDR3 is TGCAGCGTTGATGGGGGAGAGTATGGCTACACCTTC.

The chain joins TRBV5-1 to TRBJ2-7; D gene unclear. Germline assignment: CDR1 SGHRS and CDR2 YFSETQ. CDR3 length: 12 residues. Trimming shortened V by 5 bases and J by 2 bases, and 8 bases separated the two germline ends. The CDR3 sequence: CASRYEAYEQYF. The CDR3 DNA reads TGCGCCAGCAGGTATGAGGCCTACGAGCAGTACTTC.

The rearrangement links TRBV10-3 to TRBJ1-5; 7 bases map to TRBD1. The CDR3 is 15 amino acids. Germline assignment: CDR1 ENHRY and CDR2 SYGVKD. The junction had 4 bases not matched to a gene; V was cut back by 2 bases and J by 3 bases. In nucleotides, the CDR3 is TGTGCCATCAGTGAGGGACAGGAGCACAATCAGCCCCAGCATTTT. Translated: CAISEGQEHNQPQHF.

This clonotype was seen a single time. The chain combines TRBV7-9 with TRBJ1-2; the match to TRBD1 covers 7 bases. The germline V gene has CDR1 SEHNR and CDR2 FQNEAQ (reference sequence). J lost 3 bases, V lost 4 bases, and 8 bases had no gene match. The CDR3 loop spans 15 amino acids. CDR3 coding DNA: TGTGCCAGCAGCTATCACCAGGGGGGCGACTATGGCTACACCTTC. Amino acids: CASSYHQGGDYGYTF.

This clonotype has a count of ten or more. This chain links TRBV6-1 with TRBJ1-4, with TRBD1 matching 8 bases. The length of the CDR3 is 14 residues. Germline CDR1 and CDR2: MNHNS and SASEGT. The V and J ends lost 7 bases and 5 bases, in that order; junction bases with no gene match: 6. CDR3 protein: CASNPGQENEKLFF. The CDR3, as DNA: TGTGCCAGCAACCCGGGACAGGAGAATGAAAAACTGTTTTTT.

The chain carries TRBV20-1 and TRBJ2-5; a possible D gene is TRBD2 (6 bases). Trimming removed 5 bases at V and 1 base at J, with 17 bases between. CDR1 is DFQATT, CDR2 SNEGSKA, per germline (reference sequence). This CDR3 is built from 15 residues. For the CDR3, the DNA is TGCAGTGCTGGAGGGATGACAGCACTCCAAGAGACCCAGTACTTC. Its translation: CSAGGMTALQETQYF.

The rearrangement links TRBV12-3 or TRBV12-4 to TRBJ1-2, with D unclear. This CDR3 comprises 13 residues. Trimming shortened V by 6 bases and J by 4 bases, and 12 bases separated the two germline ends. This chain's CDR3 is CASRSKSGYGYTF. CDR3 coding DNA: TGTGCCAGCAGATCCAAAAGCGGCTATGGCTACACCTTC.

The chain recombines TRBV2 with TRBJ2-5; TRBD1 matches at 7 bases. CDR3 length: 15 amino acids. V lost 4 bases to trimming and J lost 2 bases; unmatched junction nucleotides: 7. The germline V gene encodes CDR1 SNHLY and CDR2 FYNNEI. The CDR3 sequence: CASSAMGQPQETQYF. The CDR3 nucleotides are TGTGCCAGCAGTGCAATGGGACAGCCACAAGAGACCCAGTACTTC.

This chain connects TRBV6-1 to TRBJ1-2; 8 nucleotides agree with TRBD1. The V and J ends lost 7 bases and 4 bases, in that order; junction bases with no gene match: 8. Germline V gene sequence: CDR1 MNHNS, CDR2 SASEGT. The CDR3 loop spans 14 amino acids. The CDR3 here is CASTPGQATYGYTF. In nucleotides, the CDR3 is TGTGCCAGCACCCCGGGACAGGCGACCTATGGCTACACCTTC.

This clonotype was found a few times. This chain joins TRBV7-3 and TRBJ1-1; D is perhaps TRBD1 (6 bases). Trimming stripped 5 bases from V and 4 bases from J, with 14 bases between. CDR1 and CDR2 (germline): SGHTA, FQGTGA. This CDR3 spans 14 amino acids. CDR3 in amino acids: CASSQTGQSTEAFF. The CDR3 DNA reads TGTGCCAGCAGCCAGACTGGACAGAGCACTGAAGCTTTCTTT.

The chain has TRBV10-2 and TRBJ2-3; the match to TRBD2 covers 10 bases. V trimming: 6 bases; J trimming: 2 bases; junction bases outside the gene matches: 8. The CDR3 sequence is 16 residues long. Germline V gives CDR1 WSHSY, CDR2 SAAADI. The CDR3 sequence: CASSLLGLAATDTQYF. The CDR3 nucleotides are TGCGCCAGCAGCCTACTCGGACTAGCGGCCACAGATACGCAGTATTTT.

The rearrangement joins TRBV7-9 to TRBJ2-7, with D possibly called TRBD1 or TRBD2 (7 bases each). Germline CDR1 is SEHNR and CDR2 is FQNEAQ (reference sequence). The germline V and J ends were trimmed by 6 bases and 4 bases, with 19 bases remaining between them. The CDR3 consists of 15 residues. CDR3 in amino acids: CASSTRGGPRYEQYF. Written as DNA, the CDR3 is TGTGCCAGCAGTACCAGGGGGGGCCCTCGTTACGAGCAGTACTTC.

At least ten counts were recorded for this clonotype. The CDR3 sequence: CASSPSGGSIQPQHF. CDR3 sequence (DNA): TGTGCCAGTAGTCCCTCCGGGGGGTCTATTCAGCCCCAGCATTTT. The rearrangement links TRBV19 to TRBJ1-5, with a tentative D call TRBD1 (5 bases). Germline CDR1 LNHDA, CDR2 SQIVND (reference sequence). The CDR3 contains 15 residues. V gave up 5 bases and J gave up 6 bases, with 17 bases separating them.

The chain carries TRBV24-1 and TRBJ2-7; D is unclear. The CDR3 runs to 13 residues. Trimming stripped 5 bases from V and 6 bases from J, with 13 bases between. Germline CDR1 KGHDR, CDR2 SFDVKD. The chain's CDR3 is CATSGWENAEQYF. The CDR3 DNA follows: TGTGCCACCAGTGGCTGGGAAAACGCCGAGCAGTACTTC.

This CDR3 reads CASSYTGGGQETQYF. The CDR3 DNA reads TGTGCCAGCAGTTACACAGGAGGGGGACAAGAGACCCAGTACTTC. This sequence joins TRBV6-2 or TRBV6-3 and TRBJ2-5, with D tentatively TRBD1 or TRBD2 (6 bases each). The V and J ends lost 2 bases and 2 bases respectively, with 12 bases between them. The CDR3 has 15 amino acids. CDR1 and CDR2 (germline): MNHEY, SVGEGT.

The chain has TRBV2 and TRBJ2-1, with D possibly TRBD2 on 5 matching bases. CDR1 is SNHLY and CDR2 is FYNNEI in the germline V gene. This CDR3 contains 15 residues. Between the trimmed V and J ends, which lost 2 bases and 0 bases, there was a span of 8 bases. Here the CDR3 reads CASSERGSSYNEQFF. The CDR3 DNA is TGTGCCAGCAGTGAACGGGGTAGCTCCTACAATGAGCAGTTCTTC.

The chain carries TRBV5-4 and TRBJ2-7; D unclear. The germline V and J ends were trimmed by 2 bases and 5 bases, with 8 bases remaining between them. Per the germline V gene, CDR1 is SGHNT and CDR2 is YYREEE (reference sequence). The CDR3 is made up of 12 amino acids. The CDR3 region has the DNA TGTGCCAGCAGCTTATCCCTGGACGAGCAGTACTTC. This encodes CASSLSLDEQYF.